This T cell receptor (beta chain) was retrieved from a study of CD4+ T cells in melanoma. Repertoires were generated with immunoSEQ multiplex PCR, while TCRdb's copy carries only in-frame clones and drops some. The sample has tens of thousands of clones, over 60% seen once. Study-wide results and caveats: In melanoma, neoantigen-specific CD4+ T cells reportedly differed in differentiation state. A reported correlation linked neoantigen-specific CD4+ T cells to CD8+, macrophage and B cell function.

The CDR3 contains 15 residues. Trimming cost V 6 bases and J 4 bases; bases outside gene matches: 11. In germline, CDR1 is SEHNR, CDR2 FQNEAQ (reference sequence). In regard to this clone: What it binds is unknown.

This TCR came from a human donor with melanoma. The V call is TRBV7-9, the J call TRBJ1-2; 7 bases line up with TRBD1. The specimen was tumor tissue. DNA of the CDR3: TGTGCCAGCAGTTCCCAGACAGGGAGGGGCTATGGCTACACCTTC. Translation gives CASSSQTGRGYGYTF.